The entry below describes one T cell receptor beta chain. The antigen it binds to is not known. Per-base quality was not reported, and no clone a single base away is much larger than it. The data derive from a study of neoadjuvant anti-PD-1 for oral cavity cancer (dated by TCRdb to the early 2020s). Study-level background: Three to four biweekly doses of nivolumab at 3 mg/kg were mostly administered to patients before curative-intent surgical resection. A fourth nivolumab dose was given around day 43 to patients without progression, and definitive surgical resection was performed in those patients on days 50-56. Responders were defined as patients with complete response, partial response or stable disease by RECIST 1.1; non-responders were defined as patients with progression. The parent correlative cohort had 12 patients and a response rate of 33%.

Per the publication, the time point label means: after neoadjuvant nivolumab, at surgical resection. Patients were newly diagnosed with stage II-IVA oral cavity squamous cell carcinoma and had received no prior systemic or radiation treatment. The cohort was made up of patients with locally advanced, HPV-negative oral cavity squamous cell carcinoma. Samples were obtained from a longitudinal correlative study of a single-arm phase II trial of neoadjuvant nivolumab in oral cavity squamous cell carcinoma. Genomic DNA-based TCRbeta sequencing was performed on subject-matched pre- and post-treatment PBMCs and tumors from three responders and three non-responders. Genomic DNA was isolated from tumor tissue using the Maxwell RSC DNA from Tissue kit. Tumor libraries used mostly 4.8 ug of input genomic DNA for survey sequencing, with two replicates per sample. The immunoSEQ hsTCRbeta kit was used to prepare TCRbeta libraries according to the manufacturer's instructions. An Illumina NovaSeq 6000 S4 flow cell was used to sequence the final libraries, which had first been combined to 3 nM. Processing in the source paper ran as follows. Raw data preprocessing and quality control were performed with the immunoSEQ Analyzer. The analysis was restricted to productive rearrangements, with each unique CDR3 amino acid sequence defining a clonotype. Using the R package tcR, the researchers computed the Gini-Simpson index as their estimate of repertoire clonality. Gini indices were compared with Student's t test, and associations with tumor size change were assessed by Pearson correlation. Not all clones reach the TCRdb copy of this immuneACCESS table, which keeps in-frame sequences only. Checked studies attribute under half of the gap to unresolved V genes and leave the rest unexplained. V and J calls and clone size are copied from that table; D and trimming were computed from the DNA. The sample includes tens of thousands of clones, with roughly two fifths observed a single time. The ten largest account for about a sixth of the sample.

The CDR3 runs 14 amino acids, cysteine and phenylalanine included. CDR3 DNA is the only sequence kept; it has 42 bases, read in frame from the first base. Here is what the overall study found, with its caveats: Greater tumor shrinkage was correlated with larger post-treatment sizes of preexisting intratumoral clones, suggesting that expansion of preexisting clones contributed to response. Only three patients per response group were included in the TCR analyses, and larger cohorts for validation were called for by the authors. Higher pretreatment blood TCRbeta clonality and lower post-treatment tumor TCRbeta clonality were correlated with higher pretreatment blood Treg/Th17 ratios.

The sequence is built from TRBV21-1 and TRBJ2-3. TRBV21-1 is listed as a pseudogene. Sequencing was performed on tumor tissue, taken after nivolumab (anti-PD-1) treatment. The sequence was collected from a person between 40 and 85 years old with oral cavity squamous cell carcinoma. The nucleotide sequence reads TGTGCCAGCAGCAAAGGGACCAGCACAGATACGCAGTATTTT. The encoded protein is CASSKGTSTDTQYF.